The 5 T cell receptor beta chains below all came from one sample that was sequenced in a study of early T cells in non-severe SARS-CoV-2 infection. One entry per CDR3 protein results from TCRdb running MiXCR on the 5' RACE reads. The table has about 94,000 distinct CDR3 sequences, about 12% seen once. The specimen was whole blood. The receptors derive from an adult who was a healthcare worker with PCR-confirmed SARS-CoV-2 infection or an uninfected control (not recorded which).

This clonotype has more than one count but fewer than ten. V gene TRBV10-1 combines with J gene TRBJ2-3, with 11 bases fitting TRBD1. The CDR3 loop spans 15 amino acids. The V gene end was trimmed by 4 bases and the J gene end by 4 bases; junction bases not matched to a gene: 4. Per germline, CDR1 WNHNN and CDR2 SYGVQD (reference sequence). The CDR3 region has the DNA TGCGCCAGCAGTGGCCCGGGACAGGGGGCAGATACGCAGTATTTT. Translation gives CASSGPGQGADTQYF.

This clonotype appeared many times. The genes are TRBV7-6 and TRBJ1-2, with D possibly TRBD1 on 6 matching bases. This CDR3 spans 15 amino acids. V was clipped by 1 base and J by 14 bases, with 23 bases between them. From germline, CDR1 is SGHVS and CDR2 FNYEAQ. CDR3 residues: CASSLGTGKVESWTF. The CDR3 bases are TGTGCCAGCAGCTTAGGTACAGGGAAGGTGGAGTCTTGGACCTTC. Complete variable domain (other parts from reference TRBV7-6 and TRBJ1-2): GAGVSQSPRYKVTKRGQDVALRCDPISGHVSLYWYRQALGQGPEFLTYFNYEAQQDKSGLPNDRFSAERPEGSISTLTIQRTEQRDSAMYRCASSLGTGKVESWTFGSGTRLTVV.

In regard to this clonotype: A much bigger clone sits one base away, suggesting this may be a read error. In DNA, the CDR3 is TGTGCCAGCAGCCAAGACTACGAGCAGTACTTC. Translation: CASSQDYEQYF. The J gene is TRBJ2-7, the V gene TRBV4-2; no clear D gene. V was shortened by 0 bases and J by 3 bases, with 0 bases between the two germline ends. CDR1 LGHNA and CDR2 YNFKEQ come from the germline V gene. This CDR3 contains 11 residues.

This clonotype was detected a few times. This chain joins TRBV7-2 and TRBJ1-5; D is uncertain. Germline V gene data show CDR1 as SGHTA and CDR2 as FQGNSA. Trimming took off 5 bases at V and 1 base at J, with 9 bases between the two ends. This CDR3 has 14 amino acids. The CDR3 coding sequence is TGTGCCAGCAGCCCCGGATTCAGCAATCAGCCCCAGCATTTT. It encodes CASSPGFSNQPQHF.

In this sample, this clonotype turned up many times. The chain is built from TRBV28 and TRBJ2-2; 8 positions match TRBD2. Looked up from germline, CDR1 is MDHEN and CDR2 is SYDVKM. The CDR3 has 17 amino acids. Trimming at V came to 5 bases and at J to 0 bases, leaving 8 bases not matched to a gene. CDR3 region: CASSVHRGGANTGELFF. CDR3 coding DNA: TGTGCCAGCAGTGTCCACCGGGGGGGGGCGAACACCGGGGAGCTGTTTTTT.